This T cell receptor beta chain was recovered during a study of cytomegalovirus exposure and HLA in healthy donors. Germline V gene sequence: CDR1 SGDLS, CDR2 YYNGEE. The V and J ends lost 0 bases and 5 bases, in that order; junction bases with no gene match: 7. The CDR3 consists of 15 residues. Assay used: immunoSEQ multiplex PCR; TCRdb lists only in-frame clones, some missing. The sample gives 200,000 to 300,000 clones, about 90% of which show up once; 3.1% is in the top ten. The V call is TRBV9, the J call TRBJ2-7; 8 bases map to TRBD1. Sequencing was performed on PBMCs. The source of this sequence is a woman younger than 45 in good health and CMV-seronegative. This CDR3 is CASSVGTGGGDEQYF. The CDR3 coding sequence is TGTGCCAGCAGCGTAGGTACAGGGGGTGGGGACGAGCAGTACTTC.